The 8 T cell receptor beta chains below come from one sample, sequenced in a study of T cell responses to AZD1222 COVID-19 vaccine. TCRdb's table, derived via immunoSEQ multiplex PCR, lists solely in-frame clones and lacks some. The table shows 90,000 to 120,000 clones, with around nine tenths occurring only once. The sequenced sample was peripheral blood, obtained on day 0 of AZD1222 vaccination. The receptor source for this set is an adult in good health.

The genes are TRBV7-2 and TRBJ1-5, with D perhaps TRBD1 (5 bases). CDR3 length: 13 residues. Germline CDR1 is SGHTA and CDR2 is FQGNSA. The V end lost 6 bases, the J end lost 6 bases, and 12 bases lay between the germline ends. The CDR3 protein is CASSSQGRQPQHF. CDR3 nucleotides: TGTGCCAGCAGTTCCCAGGGACGTCAGCCCCAGCATTTT.

V gene TRBV2 combines with J gene TRBJ1-5; 8 nucleotides match TRBD1. Germline values: CDR1 SNHLY, CDR2 FYNNEI. J gave up 4 bases and V 6 bases, and 5 bases lay outside the gene matches. The length of the CDR3 is 14 residues. The CDR3 sequence: CASRDDRGNQPQHF. The CDR3 DNA reads as TGTGCCAGCAGGGACGACAGGGGTAATCAGCCCCAGCATTTT.

The chain employs TRBV27 and TRBJ2-2, with D possibly matching TRBD1 (6 bases). The germline gives CDR1 MNHEY, CDR2 SMNVEV (reference sequence). Trimming took off 3 bases at V and 6 bases at J, with 8 bases between the two ends. The CDR3 is 13 residues long. For the CDR3, the DNA is TGTGCCAGCAGTTTGTGGGGGCCCGGGGAGCTGTTTTTT. Protein: CASSLWGPGELFF.

V is TRBV3-1 (or the pseudogene TRBV3-2) and J is TRBJ1-4; TRBD1 matches at 8 bases. In germline, CDR1 is LGHDT, CDR2 YNNKEL (reference sequence). The CDR3 loop spans 15 amino acids. V was pared by 7 bases and J by 8 bases, with 12 bases of the junction left unmatched. The CDR3 loop is CASTLTGGAGEKLFF. Written as DNA, the CDR3 is TGTGCCAGCACCTTAACAGGGGGGGCCGGCGAAAAACTGTTTTTT.

This chain joins TRBV7-8 and TRBJ2-1, with TRBD2 matching over 13 bases. The CDR3 sequence is 16 residues long. The germline V gene encodes CDR1 SGHVS and CDR2 FQNEAQ. With V trimmed by 5 bases and J by 5 bases, 6 bases remained unmatched. The CDR3 sequence is CASSPGTSGDHNEQFF. The CDR3 DNA follows: TGTGCCAGCAGCCCAGGGACTAGCGGGGACCACAATGAGCAGTTCTTC.

The rearrangement uses TRBV2 and TRBJ1-5; unclear D gene. Germline CDR1 SNHLY, CDR2 FYNNEI. CDR3 length: 15 residues. V was trimmed by 6 bases and J by 0 bases, leaving 12 bases between them. CDR3: CASRGNSNSNQPQHF. The CDR3 bases are TGTGCCAGCAGGGGTAACAGTAATAGCAATCAGCCCCAGCATTTT.

The chain joins TRBV7-2 to TRBJ1-6; D uncertain. The CDR3 has 14 residues. Looked up from germline, CDR1 is SGHTA and CDR2 is FQGNSA. V was pared by 1 base and J by 10 bases, with 11 bases between. CDR3 region: CASSLVGGASPLHF. The CDR3 region has the DNA TGTGCCAGCAGCTTAGTGGGAGGAGCATCACCCCTCCACTTT. Variable domain in full (rest from reference TRBV7-2 and TRBJ1-6): GAGVSQSPSNKVTEKGKDVELRCDPISGHTALYWYRQSLGQGLEFLIYFQGNSAPDKSGLPSDRFSAERTGGSVSTLTIQRTQQEDSAVYLCASSLVGGASPLHFGNGTRLTVT.

This clone was seen only once. V and J are TRBV9 and TRBJ1-2, with D possibly matching TRBD1 (5 bases). Germline CDR1 and CDR2: SGDLS and YYNGEE. This CDR3 region has 17 residues. V shed 0 bases and J shed 1 base, with 16 bases lying between them. The CDR3 is CASSVDYRPGDNYGYTF. The CDR3 DNA follows: TGTGCCAGCAGCGTAGATTACAGGCCAGGTGATAACTATGGCTACACCTTC.